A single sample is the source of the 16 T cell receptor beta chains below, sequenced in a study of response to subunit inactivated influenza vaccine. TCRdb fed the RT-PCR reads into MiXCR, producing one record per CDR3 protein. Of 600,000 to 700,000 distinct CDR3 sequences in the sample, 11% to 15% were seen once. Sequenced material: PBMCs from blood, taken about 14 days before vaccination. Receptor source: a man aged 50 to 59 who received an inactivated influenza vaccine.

CDR3 amino acids: CASGLVQATEAFF. The CDR3 DNA sequence: TGTGCTAGTGGTTTGGTACAGGCCACTGAAGCTTTCTTT. V and J are TRBV12-5 and TRBJ1-1; TRBD1 is a possible D gene (5 bases). V lost 0 bases and J lost 4, with 6 bases in between. The CDR3 consists of 13 residues. Germline V lookup: CDR1 LGHNT, CDR2 FRNRAP. Using reference TRBV12-5 and TRBJ1-1 for the parts outside the CDR3, the full variable domain is DARVTQTPRHKVTEMGQEVTMRCQPILGHNTVFWYRQTMMQGLELLAYFRNRAPLDDSGMPKDRFSAEMPDATLATLKIQPSEPRDSAVYFCASGLVQATEAFFGQGTRLTVV.

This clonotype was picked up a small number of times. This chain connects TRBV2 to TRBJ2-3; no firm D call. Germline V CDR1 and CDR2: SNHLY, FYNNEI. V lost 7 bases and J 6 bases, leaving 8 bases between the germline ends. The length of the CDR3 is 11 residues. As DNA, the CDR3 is TGTGCCAGCACCCAGCAGGATACGCAGTATTTT. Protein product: CASTQQDTQYF. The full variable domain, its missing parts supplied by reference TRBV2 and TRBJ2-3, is EPEVTQTPSHQVTQMGQEVILRCVPISNHLYFYWYRQILGQKVEFLVSFYNNEISEKSEIFDDQFSVERPDGSNFTLKIRSTKLEDSAMYFCASTQQDTQYFGPGTRLTVL.

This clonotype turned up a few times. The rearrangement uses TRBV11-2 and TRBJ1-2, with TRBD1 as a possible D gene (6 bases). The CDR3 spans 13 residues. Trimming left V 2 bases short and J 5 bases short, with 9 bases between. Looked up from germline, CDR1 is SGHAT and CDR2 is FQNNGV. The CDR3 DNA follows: TGTGCCAGCAGCTTATCAGGACAGTATGGCTACACCTTC. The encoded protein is CASSLSGQYGYTF.

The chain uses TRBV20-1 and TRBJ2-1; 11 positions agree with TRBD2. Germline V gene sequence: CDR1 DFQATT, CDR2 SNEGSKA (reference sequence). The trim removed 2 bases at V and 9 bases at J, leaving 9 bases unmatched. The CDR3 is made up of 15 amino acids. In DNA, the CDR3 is TGCAGTGCTAGAAAACTGGGACTAGCGGATGGTGAGCAGTTCTTC. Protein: CSARKLGLADGEQFF.

The CDR3 bases are TGCAGTGCCCACGGGAAGGGGGCGGATTACTACGAGCAGTACTTC. Residues: CSAHGKGADYYEQYF. This chain joins TRBV20-1 and TRBJ2-7, with 7 bases lining up with TRBD1. The CDR3 contains 15 residues. Unmatched junction bases numbered 14, after V lost 6 bases and J lost 3 bases. Germline V gene data show CDR1 as DFQATT and CDR2 as SNEGSKA (reference sequence).

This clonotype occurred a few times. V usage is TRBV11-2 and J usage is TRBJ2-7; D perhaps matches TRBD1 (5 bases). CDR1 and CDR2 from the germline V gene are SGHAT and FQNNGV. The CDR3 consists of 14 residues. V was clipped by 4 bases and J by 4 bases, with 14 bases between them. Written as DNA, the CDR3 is TGTGCCAGCAGCTCAAGGGGCAGGTTGTACGAGCAGTACTTC. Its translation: CASSSRGRLYEQYF.

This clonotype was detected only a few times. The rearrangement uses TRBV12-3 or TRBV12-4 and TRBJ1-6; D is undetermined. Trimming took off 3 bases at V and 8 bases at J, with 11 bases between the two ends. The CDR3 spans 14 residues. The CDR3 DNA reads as TGTGCCAGCAGTTTTATGGTCCGGGATTCACCCCTCCACTTT. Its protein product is CASSFMVRDSPLHF.

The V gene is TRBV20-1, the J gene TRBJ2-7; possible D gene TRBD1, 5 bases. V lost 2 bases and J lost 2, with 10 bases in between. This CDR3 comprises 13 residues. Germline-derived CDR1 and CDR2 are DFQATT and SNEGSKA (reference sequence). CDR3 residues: CSARTLGAYEQYF. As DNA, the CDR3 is TGCAGTGCTAGAACGTTAGGGGCCTACGAGCAGTACTTC.

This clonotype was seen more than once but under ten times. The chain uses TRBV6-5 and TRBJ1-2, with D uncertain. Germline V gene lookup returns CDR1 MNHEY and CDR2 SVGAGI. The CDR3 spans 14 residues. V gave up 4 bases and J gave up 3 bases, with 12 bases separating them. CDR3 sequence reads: CASSSQRTHYGYTF. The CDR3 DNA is TGTGCCAGCAGTTCCCAGAGGACCCACTATGGCTACACCTTC.

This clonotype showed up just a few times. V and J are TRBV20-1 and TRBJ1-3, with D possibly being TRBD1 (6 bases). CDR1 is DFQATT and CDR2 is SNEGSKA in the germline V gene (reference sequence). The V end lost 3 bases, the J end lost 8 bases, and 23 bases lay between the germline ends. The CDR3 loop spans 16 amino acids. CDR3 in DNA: TGCAGTGCTAGGGCCGTGACAGGATCTTCGGGTGACACCATATATTTT. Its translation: CSARAVTGSSGDTIYF.

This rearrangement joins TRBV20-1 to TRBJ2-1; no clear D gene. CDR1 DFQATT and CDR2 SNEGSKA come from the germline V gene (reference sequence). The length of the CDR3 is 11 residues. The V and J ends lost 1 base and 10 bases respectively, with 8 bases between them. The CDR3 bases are TGCAGTGCTAGAGCGGTGGCGGAGCAGTTCTTC. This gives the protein CSARAVAEQFF.

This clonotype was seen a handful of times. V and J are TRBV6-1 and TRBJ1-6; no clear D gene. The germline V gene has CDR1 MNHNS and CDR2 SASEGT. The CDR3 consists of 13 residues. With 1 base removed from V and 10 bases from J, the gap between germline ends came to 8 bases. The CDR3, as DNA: TGTGCCAGCAGTGAAGAGGCATACTCACCCCTCCACTTT. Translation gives CASSEEAYSPLHF.

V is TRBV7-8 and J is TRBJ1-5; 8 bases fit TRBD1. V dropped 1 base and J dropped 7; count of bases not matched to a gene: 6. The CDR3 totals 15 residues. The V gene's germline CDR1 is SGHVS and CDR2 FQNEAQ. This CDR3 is CASSLVARGPQPQHF. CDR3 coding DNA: TGTGCCAGCAGCTTAGTCGCCAGGGGGCCGCAGCCCCAGCATTTT.

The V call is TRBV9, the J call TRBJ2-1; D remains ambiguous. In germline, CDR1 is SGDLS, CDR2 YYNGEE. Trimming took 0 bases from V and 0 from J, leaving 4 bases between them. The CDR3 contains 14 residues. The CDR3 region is CASSVGASYNEQFF. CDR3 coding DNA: TGTGCCAGCAGCGTAGGGGCCTCCTACAATGAGCAGTTCTTC.

The chain's CDR3 is CASSRSQRYEQYF. CDR3 nucleotides: TGTGCCAGCAGCCGCAGTCAGCGCTACGAGCAGTACTTC. The J gene is TRBJ2-7, the V gene TRBV14; D is unclear. This CDR3 spans 13 amino acids. Germline V gene data show CDR1 as SGHDN and CDR2 as FVKESK. Trimming left V 4 bases short and J 3 bases short, with 10 bases between.

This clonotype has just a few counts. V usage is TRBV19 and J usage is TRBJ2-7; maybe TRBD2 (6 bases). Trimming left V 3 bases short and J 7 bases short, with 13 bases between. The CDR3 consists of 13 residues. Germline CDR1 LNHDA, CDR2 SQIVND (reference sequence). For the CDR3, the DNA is TGTGCCAGTAGTATCGCGGGGCACTCAGAGCAGTACTTC. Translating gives CASSIAGHSEQYF.